Below are 5 T cell receptor beta chains sequenced from a single sample in a study of blood T cell repertoires in COVID-19 (TCRdb year 2020). Receptors were amplified or captured by the immunoSEQ multiplex PCR assay. The clones in this table, taken by TCRdb from immuneACCESS, are in-frame only. Not every clone is retained; where verified, under half of the shortfall comes from an unresolved V gene, and the cause of the rest is unknown. Recorded for this sample are tens of thousands of clones; around 83% of them occurred a single time. The ten largest clones add up to approximately 6% of the sample. What was sequenced was peripheral blood. The source of these receptors is a human donor in a cohort sampled during active or convalescent COVID-19.

The rearrangement joins TRBV6-6 to TRBJ1-2; 8 nucleotides agree with TRBD1. The trim removed 4 bases at V and 8 bases at J, leaving 12 bases unmatched. The CDR3 totals 15 residues. Germline values: CDR1 MNHNY, CDR2 SVGAGI (reference sequence). The CDR3 loop reads CASSSPRQGTEGYTF. The DNA for the CDR3 is TGTGCCAGCAGTTCTCCCCGACAGGGGACGGAGGGCTACACCTTC.

The CDR3 here is CASSSQGWDYGYTF. The DNA for the CDR3 is TGTGCCAGCAGCTCACAGGGGTGGGACTATGGCTACACCTTC. The chain employs TRBV5-4 and TRBJ1-2; 7 nucleotides align to TRBD1. CDR1 and CDR2 from the germline V gene are SGHNT and YYREEE (reference sequence). V lost 3 bases, J lost 3 bases, and 5 bases stayed unmatched. CDR3 length: 14 amino acids. The variable domain in full, completed from reference TRBV5-4 and TRBJ1-2, reads ETGVTQSPTHLIKTRGQQVTLRCSSQSGHNTVSWYQQALGQGPQFIFQYYREEENGRGNFPPRFSGLQFPNYSSELNVNALELDDSALYLCASSSQGWDYGYTFGSGTRLTVV.

J is TRBJ1-2 and V is TRBV24-1; D unclear. The CDR3 runs to 12 residues. Trimming removed 1 base at V and 7 bases at J, with 6 bases between. CDR1 and CDR2 from the germline V gene are KGHDR and SFDVKD. The CDR3 region has the DNA TGTGCCACCAGTGATTTTCGGGGTGGCTACACCTTC. Translation: CATSDFRGGYTF.

The rearrangement uses TRBV18 and TRBJ2-2, with no clear D. CDR3 size: 14 residues. Deletions cut 2 bases from V and 2 bases from J, with 6 bases between. Germline V gene sequence: CDR1 KGHSH, CDR2 LQKENI. CDR3 bases: TGTGCCAGCTCACCAAACAGAAACACCGGGGAGCTGTTTTTT. Residues: CASSPNRNTGELFF. The whole variable domain, remainder taken from reference TRBV18 and TRBJ2-2, is NAGVMQNPRHLVRRRGQEARLRCSPMKGHSHVYWYRQLPEEGLKFMVYLQKENIIDESGMPKERFSAEFPKEGPSILRIQQVVRGDSAAYFCASSPNRNTGELFFGEGSRLTVL.

The V gene is TRBV10-3, the J gene TRBJ1-2; a weak D match, TRBD1 (5 bases). With 2 bases removed from V and 2 bases from J, the gap between germline ends came to 6 bases. This CDR3 is built from 13 residues. CDR1 is ENHRY and CDR2 is SYGVKD in the germline V gene. CDR3 amino acids: CAISEDRNYGYTF. CDR3 DNA: TGTGCCATCAGTGAGGACAGAAACTATGGCTACACCTTC.